This T cell receptor beta chain was obtained from a study of blood T cells in healthy people across ages. This clonotype was observed once. A second about 7 to 11 cycle PCR used barcoded and J-beta primers. Via MiXCR, TCRdb re-called the 5' RACE reads, giving one row per CDR3 protein. The sample contains roughly 1,800,000 distinct CDR3 sequences, about 50% of which appear only once. The CDR3 totals 14 residues. Trimming removed 5 bases at V and 1 base at J, with 11 bases between. Germline CDR1 SGHTA, CDR2 FQGTGA. Sequencing was carried out using blood. The receptor was derived from a woman between 40 and 55 years old in good health. This sequence joins TRBV7-3 and TRBJ2-5; D is ambiguous. The CDR3 reads CASSPYGFQETQYF. CDR3 nucleotides: TGTGCCAGCAGCCCTTATGGGTTCCAAGAGACCCAGTACTTC.